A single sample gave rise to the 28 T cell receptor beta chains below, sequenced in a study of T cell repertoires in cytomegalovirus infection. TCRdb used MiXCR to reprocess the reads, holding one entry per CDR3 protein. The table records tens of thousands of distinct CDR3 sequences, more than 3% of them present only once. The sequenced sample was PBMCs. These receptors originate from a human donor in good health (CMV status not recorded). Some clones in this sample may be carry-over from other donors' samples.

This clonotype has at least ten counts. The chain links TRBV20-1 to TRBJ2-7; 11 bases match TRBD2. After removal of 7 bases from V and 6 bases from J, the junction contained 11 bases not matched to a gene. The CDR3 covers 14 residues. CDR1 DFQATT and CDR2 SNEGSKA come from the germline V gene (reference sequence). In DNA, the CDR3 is TGCAGTGTTCCCACTAGCGGGAGAGGAGGCGAGCAGTACTTC. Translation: CSVPTSGRGGEQYF.

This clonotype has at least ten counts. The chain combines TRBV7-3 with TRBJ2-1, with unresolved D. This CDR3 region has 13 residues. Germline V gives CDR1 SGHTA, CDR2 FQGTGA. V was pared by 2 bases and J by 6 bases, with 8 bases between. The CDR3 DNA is TGTGCCAGCAGCTTAGACCCCGGCAATGAGCAGTTCTTC. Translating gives CASSLDPGNEQFF.

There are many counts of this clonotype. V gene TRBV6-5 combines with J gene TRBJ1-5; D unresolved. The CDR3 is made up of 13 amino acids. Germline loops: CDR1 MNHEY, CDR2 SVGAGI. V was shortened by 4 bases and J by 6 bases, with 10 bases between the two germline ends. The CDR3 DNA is TGTGCCAGCAGTTCGACCCCTGGTCAGCCCCAGCATTTT. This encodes CASSSTPGQPQHF.

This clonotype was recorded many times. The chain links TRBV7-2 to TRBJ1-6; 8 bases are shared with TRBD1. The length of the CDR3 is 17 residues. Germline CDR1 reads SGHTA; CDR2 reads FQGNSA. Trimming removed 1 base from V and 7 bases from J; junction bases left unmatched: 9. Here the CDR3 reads CASSLGVPGTGNSPLHF. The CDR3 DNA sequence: TGTGCCAGCAGCTTAGGGGTGCCGGGGACAGGAAATTCACCCCTCCACTTT.

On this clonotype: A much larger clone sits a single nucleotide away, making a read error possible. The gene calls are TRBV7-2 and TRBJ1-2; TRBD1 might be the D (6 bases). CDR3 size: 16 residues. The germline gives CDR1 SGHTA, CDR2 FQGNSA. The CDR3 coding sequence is TGTGCCAGCAGCTTAGTCCCGGGACAAAAGTTCTATAGCTACACCTTC. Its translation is CASSLVPGQKFYSYTF.

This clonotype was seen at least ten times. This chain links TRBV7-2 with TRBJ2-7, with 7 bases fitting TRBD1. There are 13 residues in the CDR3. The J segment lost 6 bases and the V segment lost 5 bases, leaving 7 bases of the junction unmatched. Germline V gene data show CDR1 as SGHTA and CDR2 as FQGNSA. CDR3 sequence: CASSHDRESEQYF. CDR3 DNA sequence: TGTGCCAGCAGCCACGACAGGGAGAGCGAGCAGTACTTC.

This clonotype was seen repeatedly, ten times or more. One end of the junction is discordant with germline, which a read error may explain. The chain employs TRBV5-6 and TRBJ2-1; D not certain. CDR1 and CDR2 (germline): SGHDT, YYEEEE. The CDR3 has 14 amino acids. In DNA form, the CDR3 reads TGTGCCAGCGGCTTCTTCGGCGGAGAAGATGAGCAGTTCTTC. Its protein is CASGFFGGEDEQFF.

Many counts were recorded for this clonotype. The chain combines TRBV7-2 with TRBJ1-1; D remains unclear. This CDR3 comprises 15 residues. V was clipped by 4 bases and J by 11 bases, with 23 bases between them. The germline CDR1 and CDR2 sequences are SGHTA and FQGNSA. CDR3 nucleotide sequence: TGTGCCAGCAGCTCGGCGGGAAACTTTGTGGGTTCGGCTTTCTTT. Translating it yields CASSSAGNFVGSAFF.

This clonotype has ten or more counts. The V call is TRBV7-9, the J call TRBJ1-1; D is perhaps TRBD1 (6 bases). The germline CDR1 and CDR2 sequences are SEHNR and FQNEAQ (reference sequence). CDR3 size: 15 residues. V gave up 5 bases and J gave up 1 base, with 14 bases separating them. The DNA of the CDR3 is TGTGCCAGCAGCCCCCTTCGGACAGCGAACACTGAAGCTTTCTTT. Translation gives CASSPLRTANTEAFF.

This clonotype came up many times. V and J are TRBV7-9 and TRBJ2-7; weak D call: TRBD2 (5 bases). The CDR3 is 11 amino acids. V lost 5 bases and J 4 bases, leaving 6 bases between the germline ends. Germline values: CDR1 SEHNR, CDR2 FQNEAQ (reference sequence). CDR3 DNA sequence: TGTGCCAGCAGCCGGGAATACGAGCAGTACTTC. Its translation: CASSREYEQYF.

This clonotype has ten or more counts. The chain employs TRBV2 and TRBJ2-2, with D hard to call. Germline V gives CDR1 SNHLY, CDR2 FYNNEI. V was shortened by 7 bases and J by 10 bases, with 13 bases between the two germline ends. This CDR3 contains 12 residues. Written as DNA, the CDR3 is TGTGCCAGCACCTCTGGCTATGTGGAGCTGTTTTTT. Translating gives CASTSGYVELFF.

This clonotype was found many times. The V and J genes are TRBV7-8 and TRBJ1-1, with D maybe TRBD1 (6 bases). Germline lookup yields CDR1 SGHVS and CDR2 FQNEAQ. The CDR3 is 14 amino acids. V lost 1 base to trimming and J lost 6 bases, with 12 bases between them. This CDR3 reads CASSLERGVPEAFF. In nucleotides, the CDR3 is TGTGCCAGCAGCTTAGAAAGGGGGGTCCCTGAAGCTTTCTTT.

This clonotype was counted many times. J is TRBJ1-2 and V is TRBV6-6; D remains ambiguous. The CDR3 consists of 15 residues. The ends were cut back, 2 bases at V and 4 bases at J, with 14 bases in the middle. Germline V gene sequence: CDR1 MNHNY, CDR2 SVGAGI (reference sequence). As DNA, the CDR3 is TGTGCCAGCAGTTACGGGAAGCGAAAAAGCTATGGCTACACCTTC. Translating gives CASSYGKRKSYGYTF.

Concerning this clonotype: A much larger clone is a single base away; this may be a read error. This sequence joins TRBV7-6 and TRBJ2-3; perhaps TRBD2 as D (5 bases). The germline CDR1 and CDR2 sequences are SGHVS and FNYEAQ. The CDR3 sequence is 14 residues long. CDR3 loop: CASSLNPRADTQNF. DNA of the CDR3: TGTGCCAGCAGCTTAAACCCGAGGGCAGATACGCAGAATTTT.

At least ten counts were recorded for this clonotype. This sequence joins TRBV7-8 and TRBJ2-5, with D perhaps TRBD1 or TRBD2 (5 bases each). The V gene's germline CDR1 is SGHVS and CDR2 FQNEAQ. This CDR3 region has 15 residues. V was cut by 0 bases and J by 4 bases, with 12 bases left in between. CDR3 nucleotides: TGTGCCAGCAGCTTAGCGGGGGAGTTTATAGAGACCCAGTACTTC. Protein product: CASSLAGEFIETQYF.

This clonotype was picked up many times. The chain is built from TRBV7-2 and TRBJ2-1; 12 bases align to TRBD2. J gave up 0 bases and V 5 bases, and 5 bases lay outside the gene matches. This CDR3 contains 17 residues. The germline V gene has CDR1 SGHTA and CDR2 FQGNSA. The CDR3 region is CASSGGLAGFSYNEQFF. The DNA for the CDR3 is TGTGCCAGCAGCGGGGGACTAGCGGGTTTCTCCTACAATGAGCAGTTCTTC. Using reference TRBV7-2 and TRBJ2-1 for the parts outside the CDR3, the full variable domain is GAGVSQSPSNKVTEKGKDVELRCDPISGHTALYWYRQSLGQGLEFLIYFQGNSAPDKSGLPSDRFSAERTGGSVSTLTIQRTQQEDSAVYLCASSGGLAGFSYNEQFFGPGTRLTVL.

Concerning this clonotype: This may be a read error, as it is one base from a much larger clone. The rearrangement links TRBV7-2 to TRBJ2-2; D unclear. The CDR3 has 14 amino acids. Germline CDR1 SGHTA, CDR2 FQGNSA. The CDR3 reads CACSLERTTGELFF. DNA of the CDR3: TGTGCCTGCAGCTTAGAGAGAACCACCGGGGAGCTGTTTTTT.

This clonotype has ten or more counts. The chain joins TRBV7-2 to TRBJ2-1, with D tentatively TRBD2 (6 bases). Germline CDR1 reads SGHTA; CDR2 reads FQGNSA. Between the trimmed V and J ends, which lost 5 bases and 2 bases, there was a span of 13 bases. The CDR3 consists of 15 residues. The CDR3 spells CASSRSGVPYNEQFF. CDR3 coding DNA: TGTGCCAGCAGCCGTAGCGGAGTTCCCTACAATGAGCAGTTCTTC.

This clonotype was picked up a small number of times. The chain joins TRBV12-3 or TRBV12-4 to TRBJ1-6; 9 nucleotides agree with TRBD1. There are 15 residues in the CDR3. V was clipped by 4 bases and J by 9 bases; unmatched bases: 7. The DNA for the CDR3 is TGTGCCAGCAGTTCGACTGGACAGGGGCCTTCACCCCTCCACTTT. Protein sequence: CASSSTGQGPSPLHF.

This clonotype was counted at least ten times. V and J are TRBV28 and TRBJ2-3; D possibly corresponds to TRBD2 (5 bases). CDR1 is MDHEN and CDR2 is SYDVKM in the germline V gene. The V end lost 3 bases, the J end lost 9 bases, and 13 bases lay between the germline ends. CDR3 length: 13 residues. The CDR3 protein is CASSFEARETQYF. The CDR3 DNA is TGTGCCAGCAGTTTTGAGGCTCGGGAAACGCAGTATTTT.

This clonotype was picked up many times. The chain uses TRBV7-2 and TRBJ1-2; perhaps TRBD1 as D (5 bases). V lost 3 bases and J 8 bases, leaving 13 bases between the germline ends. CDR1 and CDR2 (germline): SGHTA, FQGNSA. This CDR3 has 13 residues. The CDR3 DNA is TGTGCCAGCAGCTTCAATGGGGGTCAAGGCTACACCTTC. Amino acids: CASSFNGGQGYTF.

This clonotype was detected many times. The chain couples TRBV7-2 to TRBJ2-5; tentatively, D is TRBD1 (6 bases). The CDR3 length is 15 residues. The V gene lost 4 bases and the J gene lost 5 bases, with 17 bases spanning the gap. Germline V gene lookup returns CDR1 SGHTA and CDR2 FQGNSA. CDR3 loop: CASSSRGTLVETQYF. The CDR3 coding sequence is TGTGCCAGCAGCTCGAGGGGGACCCTGGTTGAGACCCAGTACTTC. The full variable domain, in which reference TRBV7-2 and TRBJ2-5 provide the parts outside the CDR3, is GAGVSQSPSNKVTEKGKDVELRCDPISGHTALYWYRQSLGQGLEFLIYFQGNSAPDKSGLPSDRFSAERTGGSVSTLTIQRTQQEDSAVYLCASSSRGTLVETQYFGPGTRLLVL.

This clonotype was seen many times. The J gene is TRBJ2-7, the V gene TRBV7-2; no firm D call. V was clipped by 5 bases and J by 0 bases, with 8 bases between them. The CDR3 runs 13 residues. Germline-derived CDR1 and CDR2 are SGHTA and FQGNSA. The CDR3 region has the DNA TGTGCCAGCAGCCAAAACCCCTCCTACGAGCAGTACTTC. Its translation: CASSQNPSYEQYF.

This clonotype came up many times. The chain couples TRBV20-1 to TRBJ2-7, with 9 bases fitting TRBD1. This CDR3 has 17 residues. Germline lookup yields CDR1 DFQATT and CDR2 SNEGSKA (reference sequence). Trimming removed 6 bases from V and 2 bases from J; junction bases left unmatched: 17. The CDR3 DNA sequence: TGCAGTGCAGGCGGAGGGGGACAGGGTTTTTCAGCCTACGAGCAGTACTTC. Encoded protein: CSAGGGGQGFSAYEQYF.

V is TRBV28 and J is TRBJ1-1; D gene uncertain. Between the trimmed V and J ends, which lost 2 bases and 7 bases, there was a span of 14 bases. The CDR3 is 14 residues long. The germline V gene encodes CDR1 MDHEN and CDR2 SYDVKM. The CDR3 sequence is CASSLIGMFGEAFF. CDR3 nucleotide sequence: TGTGCCAGCAGTTTAATAGGTATGTTTGGTGAAGCTTTCTTT. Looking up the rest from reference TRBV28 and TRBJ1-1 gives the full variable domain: DVKVTQSSRYLVKRTGEKVFLECVQDMDHENMFWYRQDPGLGLRLIYFSYDVKMKEKGDIPEGYSVSREKKERFSLILESASTNQTSMYLCASSLIGMFGEAFFGQGTRLTVV.

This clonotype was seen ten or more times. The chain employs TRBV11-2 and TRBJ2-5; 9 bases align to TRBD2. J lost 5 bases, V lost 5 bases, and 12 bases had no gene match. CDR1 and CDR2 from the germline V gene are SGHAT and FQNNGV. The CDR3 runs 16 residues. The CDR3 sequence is CASSRVSGTSFETQYF. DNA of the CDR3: TGTGCCAGCAGCCGAGTCTCCGGGACTAGCTTCGAGACCCAGTACTTC.

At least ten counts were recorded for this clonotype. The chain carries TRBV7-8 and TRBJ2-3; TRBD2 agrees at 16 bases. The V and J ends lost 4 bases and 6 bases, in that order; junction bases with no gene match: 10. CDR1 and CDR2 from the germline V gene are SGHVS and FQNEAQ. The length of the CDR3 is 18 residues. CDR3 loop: CASSYTGTSGRARDTQYF. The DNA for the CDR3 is TGTGCCAGCAGCTACACCGGGACTAGCGGGAGGGCCCGGGATACGCAGTATTTT.

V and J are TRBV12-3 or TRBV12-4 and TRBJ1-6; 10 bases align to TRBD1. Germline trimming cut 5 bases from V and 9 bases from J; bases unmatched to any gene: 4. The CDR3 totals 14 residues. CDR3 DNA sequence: TGTGCCAGCAGTGGGGGACAGGGGATTTCACCCCTCCACTTT. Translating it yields CASSGGQGISPLHF.